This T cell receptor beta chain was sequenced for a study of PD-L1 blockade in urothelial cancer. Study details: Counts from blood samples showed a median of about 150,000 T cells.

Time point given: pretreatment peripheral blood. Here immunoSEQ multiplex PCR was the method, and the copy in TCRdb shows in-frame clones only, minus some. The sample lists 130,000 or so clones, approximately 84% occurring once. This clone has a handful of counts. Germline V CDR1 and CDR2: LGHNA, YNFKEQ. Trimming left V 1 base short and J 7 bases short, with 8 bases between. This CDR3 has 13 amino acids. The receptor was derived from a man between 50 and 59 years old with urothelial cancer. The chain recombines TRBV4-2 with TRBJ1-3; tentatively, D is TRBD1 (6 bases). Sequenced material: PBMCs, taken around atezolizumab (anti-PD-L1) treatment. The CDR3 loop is CASSQGTGNTIYF. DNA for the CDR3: TGTGCCAGCAGCCAAGGTACAGGGAACACCATATATTTT.